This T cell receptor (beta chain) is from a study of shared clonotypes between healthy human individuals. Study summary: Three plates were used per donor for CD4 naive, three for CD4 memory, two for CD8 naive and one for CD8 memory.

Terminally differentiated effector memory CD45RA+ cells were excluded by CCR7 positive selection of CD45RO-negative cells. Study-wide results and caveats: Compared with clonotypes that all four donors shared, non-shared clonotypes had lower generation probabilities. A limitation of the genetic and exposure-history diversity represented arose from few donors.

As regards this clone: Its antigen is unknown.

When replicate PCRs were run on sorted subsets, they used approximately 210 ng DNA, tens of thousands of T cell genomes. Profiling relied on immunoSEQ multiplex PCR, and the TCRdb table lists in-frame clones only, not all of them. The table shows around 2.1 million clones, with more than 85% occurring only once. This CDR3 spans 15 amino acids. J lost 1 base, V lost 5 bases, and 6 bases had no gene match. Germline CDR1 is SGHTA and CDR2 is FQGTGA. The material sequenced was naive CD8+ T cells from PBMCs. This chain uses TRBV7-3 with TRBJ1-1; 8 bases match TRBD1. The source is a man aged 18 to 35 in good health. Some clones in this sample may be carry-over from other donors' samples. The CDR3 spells CASSPLGQGNTEAFF. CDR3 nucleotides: TGTGCCAGCAGCCCTCTCGGACAGGGGAACACTGAAGCTTTCTTT.